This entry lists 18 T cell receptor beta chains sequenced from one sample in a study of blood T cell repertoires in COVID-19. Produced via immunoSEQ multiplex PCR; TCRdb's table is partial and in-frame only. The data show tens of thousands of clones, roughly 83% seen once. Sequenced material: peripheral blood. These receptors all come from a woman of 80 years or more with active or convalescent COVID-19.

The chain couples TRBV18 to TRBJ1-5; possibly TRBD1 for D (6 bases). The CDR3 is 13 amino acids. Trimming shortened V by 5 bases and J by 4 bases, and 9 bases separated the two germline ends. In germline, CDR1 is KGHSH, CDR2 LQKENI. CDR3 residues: CASSSDRNQPQHF. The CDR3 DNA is TGTGCCAGCTCATCGGACAGAAATCAGCCCCAGCATTTT.

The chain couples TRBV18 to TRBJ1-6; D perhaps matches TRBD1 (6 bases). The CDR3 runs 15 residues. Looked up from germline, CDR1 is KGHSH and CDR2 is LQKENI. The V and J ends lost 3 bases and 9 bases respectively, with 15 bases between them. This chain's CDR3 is CASSPGTSAGSPLHF. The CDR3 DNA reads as TGTGCCAGCTCACCCGGGACATCGGCGGGTTCACCCCTCCACTTT.

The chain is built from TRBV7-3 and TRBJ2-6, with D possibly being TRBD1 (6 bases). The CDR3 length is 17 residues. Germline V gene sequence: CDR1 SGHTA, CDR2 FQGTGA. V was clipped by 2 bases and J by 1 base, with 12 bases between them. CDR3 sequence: CASSLGQILSGANVLTF. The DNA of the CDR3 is TGTGCCAGCAGCTTAGGACAGATATTATCTGGGGCCAACGTCCTGACTTTC.

CDR3 sequence: CASSAQGNSPLHF. The CDR3 bases are TGTGCCAGCAGTGCCCAGGGGAATTCACCCCTCCACTTT. The chain recombines TRBV6-4 with TRBJ1-6; D is perhaps TRBD1 (6 bases). CDR1 and CDR2 (germline): MRHNA, SNTAGT. CDR3 length equals 13 residues. V was trimmed by 4 bases and J by 7 bases, leaving 8 bases between them.

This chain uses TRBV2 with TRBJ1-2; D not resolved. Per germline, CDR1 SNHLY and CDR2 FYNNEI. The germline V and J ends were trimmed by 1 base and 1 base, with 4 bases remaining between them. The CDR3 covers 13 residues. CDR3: CASSEVGNYGYTF. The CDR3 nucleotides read TGTGCCAGCAGTGAAGTCGGTAACTATGGCTACACCTTC.

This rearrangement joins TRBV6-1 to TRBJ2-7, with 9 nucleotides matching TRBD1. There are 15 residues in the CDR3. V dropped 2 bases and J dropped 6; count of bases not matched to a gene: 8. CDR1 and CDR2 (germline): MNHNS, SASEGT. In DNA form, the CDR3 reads TGTGCCAGCAGTGAAAGAGGACTACAGGGGGCCGAGCAGTACTTC. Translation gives CASSERGLQGAEQYF.

This chain's CDR3 is CASSLPPEQYF. CDR3 bases: TGTGCCAGCAGTCTTCCCCCTGAGCAGTACTTC. The chain employs TRBV28 and TRBJ2-7; D gene ambiguous. Germline V gene data show CDR1 as MDHEN and CDR2 as SYDVKM. The V end was cut by 5 bases, the J end by 7 bases, with 9 bases between. The CDR3 has 11 residues.

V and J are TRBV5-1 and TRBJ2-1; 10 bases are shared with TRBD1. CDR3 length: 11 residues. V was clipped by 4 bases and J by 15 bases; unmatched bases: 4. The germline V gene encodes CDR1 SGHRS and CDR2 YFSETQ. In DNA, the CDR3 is TGCGCCAGCAGCCAGGGACAGGGGTGGTTCTTC. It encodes CASSQGQGWFF.

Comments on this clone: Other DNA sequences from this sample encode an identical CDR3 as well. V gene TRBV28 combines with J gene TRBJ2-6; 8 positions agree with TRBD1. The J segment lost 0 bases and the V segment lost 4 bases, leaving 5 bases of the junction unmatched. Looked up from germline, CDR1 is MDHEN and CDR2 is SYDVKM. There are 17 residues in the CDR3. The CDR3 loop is CASSSGTGLSGANVLTF. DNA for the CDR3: TGTGCCAGCAGTTCCGGGACAGGCCTCTCTGGGGCCAACGTCCTGACTTTC.

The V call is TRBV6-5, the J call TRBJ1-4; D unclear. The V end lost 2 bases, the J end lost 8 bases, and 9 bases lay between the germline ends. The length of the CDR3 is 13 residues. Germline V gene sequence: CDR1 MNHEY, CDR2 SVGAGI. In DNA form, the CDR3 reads TGTGCCAGCAGTTACCGGTTGAGGGAAAAACTGTTTTTT. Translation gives CASSYRLREKLFF.

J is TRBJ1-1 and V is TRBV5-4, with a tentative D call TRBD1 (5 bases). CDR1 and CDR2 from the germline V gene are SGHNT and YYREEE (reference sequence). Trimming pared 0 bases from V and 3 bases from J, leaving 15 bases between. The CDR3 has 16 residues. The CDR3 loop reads CASSLVGGGGYTEAFF. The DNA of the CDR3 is TGTGCCAGCAGCTTGGTCGGCGGGGGAGGATACACTGAAGCTTTCTTT. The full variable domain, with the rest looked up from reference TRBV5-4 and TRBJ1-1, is ETGVTQSPTHLIKTRGQQVTLRCSSQSGHNTVSWYQQALGQGPQFIFQYYREEENGRGNFPPRFSGLQFPNYSSELNVNALELDDSALYLCASSLVGGGGYTEAFFGQGTRLTVV.

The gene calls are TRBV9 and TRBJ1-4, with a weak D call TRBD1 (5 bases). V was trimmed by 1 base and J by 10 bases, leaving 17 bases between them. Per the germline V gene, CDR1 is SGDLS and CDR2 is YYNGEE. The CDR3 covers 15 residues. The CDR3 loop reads CASSVLGSLQGKLFF. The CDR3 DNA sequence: TGTGCCAGCAGCGTATTGGGGTCGTTGCAGGGAAAACTGTTTTTT.

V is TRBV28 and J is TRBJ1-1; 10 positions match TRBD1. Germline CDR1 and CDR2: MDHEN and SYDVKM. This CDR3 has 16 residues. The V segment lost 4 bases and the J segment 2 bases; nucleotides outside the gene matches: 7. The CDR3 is CASSYGTGVLNTEAFF. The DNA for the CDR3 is TGTGCCAGCAGTTACGGGACAGGGGTCTTAAACACTGAAGCTTTCTTT.

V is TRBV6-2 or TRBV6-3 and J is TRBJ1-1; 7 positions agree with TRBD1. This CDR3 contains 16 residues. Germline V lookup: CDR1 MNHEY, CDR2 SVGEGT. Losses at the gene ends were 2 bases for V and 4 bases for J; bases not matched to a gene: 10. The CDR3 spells CASSYGGRGRRTEAFF. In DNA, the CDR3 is TGTGCCAGCAGTTACGGTGGCAGGGGGAGACGCACTGAAGCTTTCTTT.

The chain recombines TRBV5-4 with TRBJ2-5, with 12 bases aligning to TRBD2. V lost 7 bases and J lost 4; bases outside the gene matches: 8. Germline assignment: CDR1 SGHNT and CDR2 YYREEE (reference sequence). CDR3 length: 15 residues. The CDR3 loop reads CASAPSGRGRETQYF. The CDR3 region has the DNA TGTGCCAGCGCCCCTAGCGGGAGGGGAAGAGAGACCCAGTACTTC. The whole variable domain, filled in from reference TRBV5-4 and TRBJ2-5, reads ETGVTQSPTHLIKTRGQQVTLRCSSQSGHNTVSWYQQALGQGPQFIFQYYREEENGRGNFPPRFSGLQFPNYSSELNVNALELDDSALYLCASAPSGRGRETQYFGPGTRLLVL.

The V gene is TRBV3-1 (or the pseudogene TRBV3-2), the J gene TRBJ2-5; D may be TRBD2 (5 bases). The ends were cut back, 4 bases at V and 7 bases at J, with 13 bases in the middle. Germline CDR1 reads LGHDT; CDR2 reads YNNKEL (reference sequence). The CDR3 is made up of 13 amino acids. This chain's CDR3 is CASSLAIEGTQYF. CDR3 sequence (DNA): TGTGCCAGCAGCCTAGCGATCGAGGGGACCCAGTACTTC.

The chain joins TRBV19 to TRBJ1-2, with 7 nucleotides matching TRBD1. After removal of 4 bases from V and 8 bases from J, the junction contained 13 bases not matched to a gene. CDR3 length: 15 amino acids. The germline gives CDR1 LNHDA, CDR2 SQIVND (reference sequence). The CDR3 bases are TGTGCCAGTAGTACCACCCCGGGACAGACGTCGGGCTACACCTTC. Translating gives CASSTTPGQTSGYTF.

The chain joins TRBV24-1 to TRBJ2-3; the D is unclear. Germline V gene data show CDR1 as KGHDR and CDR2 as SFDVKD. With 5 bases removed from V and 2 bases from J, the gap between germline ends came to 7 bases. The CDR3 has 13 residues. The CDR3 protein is CATSGENTDTQYF. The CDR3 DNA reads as TGTGCCACCAGTGGAGAAAACACAGATACGCAGTATTTT.